Sequencing of this T cell receptor (beta chain) was carried out in a study of T cell repertoires in cytomegalovirus infection. V gave up 2 bases and J gave up 8 bases; unmatched junction bases: 18. Per germline, CDR1 SGHVS and CDR2 FQNEAQ. The CDR3 totals 18 residues. As to this clonotype: The target antigen is unknown.

TCRdb recomputed calls from the reads with MiXCR, one row per CDR3 protein. The sample includes 60,000 to 80,000 distinct CDR3 sequences, roughly 21% of them seen just once. The sample consisted of CD8+ T cells from cultured PBMCs, taken from culture after CMV antigen stimulation. The sequence derives from a human donor in good health (CMV status not recorded). Some clones in this sample may be carry-over from other donors' samples. The gene calls are TRBV7-8 and TRBJ1-2, with 9 bases aligning to TRBD1. CDR3 residues: CASSLLGYNTGGLGGYTF. In nucleotides, the CDR3 is TGTGCCAGCAGCTTATTAGGCTACAATACAGGGGGCTTGGGAGGCTACACCTTC.